The entry below gives a single T cell receptor (beta chain) sequence along with its context. The antigen remains undetermined. Assay used: immunoSEQ multiplex PCR; TCRdb lists only in-frame clones, some missing. The sample holds over 100,000 clones, roughly nine tenths seen once. Trimming removed 3 bases at V and 4 bases at J, with 16 bases between. CDR1 and CDR2 from the germline V gene are SGDLS and YYNGEE. CDR3 length: 16 amino acids. The sample originates from a study of T cell responses to AZD1222 COVID-19 vaccine. Study findings and constraints: The number of AZD1222 recipients seropositive at baseline was only five or six. Repertoire sampling occurred only after the peak T cell response. Clonal diversity was possibly underestimated; the donors were predominantly white British and more often female.

The J gene is TRBJ2-2, the V gene TRBV9; unclear D gene. The input for sequencing was peripheral blood, taken on day 0 of AZD1222 vaccination. This clonotype originated in an adult in good health. The CDR3 DNA reads TGTGCCAGCAGCGCCCGTCAAGGTTGGAGCACCGGGGAGCTGTTTTTT. Amino acids: CASSARQGWSTGELFF. The entire variable domain, with the rest obtained from reference TRBV9 and TRBJ2-2, is as follows: DSGVTQTPKHLITATGQRVTLRCSPRSGDLSVYWYQQSLDQGLQFLIQYYNGEERAKGNILERFSAQQFPDLHSELNLSSLELGDSALYFCASSARQGWSTGELFFGEGSRLTVL.